This T cell receptor beta chain was identified in a study of cytomegalovirus exposure and HLA in healthy donors. Turning to the study itself: Earlier, about 180 million T cells were analyzed, and 117 million unique TCR beta sequences were found among them. Study-wide findings and caveats: Later work associated around 18,000 TCR beta sequences with HLA alleles at 0.05 false discovery rate. In vitro confirmation showed a few CMV-associated chains to be CMV antigen specific.

The junction had 3 bases not matched to a gene; V was cut back by 5 bases and J by 4 bases. The germline CDR1 and CDR2 sequences are SGHVS and FNYEAQ. The CDR3 loop spans 16 amino acids. Points on this clone: Antigen unknown.

The primer mix had 60 Vbeta and 13 Jbeta primers. The protocol was immunoSEQ multiplex PCR, while the TCRdb copy is restricted to in-frame clones and leaves out a portion. The repertoire holds approximately 140,000 clones, approximately 78% seen once, with under 3% in the top ten. This cohort consisted of healthy bone marrow donors. The receptor was isolated from a man aged 40-55 years in good health and CMV-seropositive. Source material: PBMCs. The gene calls are TRBV7-6 and TRBJ2-1; 15 bases are a match to TRBD2. The CDR3 is CASSLGTSGRYNEQFF. The DNA of the CDR3 is TGTGCCAGCAGCCTGGGGACTAGCGGGAGGTACAATGAGCAGTTCTTC.